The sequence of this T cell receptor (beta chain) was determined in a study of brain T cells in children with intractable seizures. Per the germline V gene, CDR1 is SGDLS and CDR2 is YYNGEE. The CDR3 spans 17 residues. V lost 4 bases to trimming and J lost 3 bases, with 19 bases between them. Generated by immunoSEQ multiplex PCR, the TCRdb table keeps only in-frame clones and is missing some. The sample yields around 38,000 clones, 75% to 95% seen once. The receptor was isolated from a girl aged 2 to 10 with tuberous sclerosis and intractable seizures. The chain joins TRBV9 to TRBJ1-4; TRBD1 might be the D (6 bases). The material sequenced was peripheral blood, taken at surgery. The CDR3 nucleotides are TGTGCCAGCAGCCGGTCCCCACAGGGAAGGGCTAATGAAAAACTGTTTTTT. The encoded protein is CASSRSPQGRANEKLFF.